This T cell receptor beta chain comes out of a study of Ad26.COV2.S vaccination and SARS-CoV-2 variants. Assay used: immunoSEQ multiplex PCR; TCRdb lists only in-frame clones, some missing. The data show 400,000 to 450,000 clones, more than 80% seen once. Noted treatment: approximately 18 received Ad26.COV2.S at low or high dose, single or two shots; 5 received placebo; per-sample allocation not given. Following the first vaccine or placebo injection, samples were taken on day 63. This clone is a singleton in its sample. This sample comprised peripheral blood, obtained in a trial of Ad26.COV2.S vaccine versus placebo. The sequence was obtained from a person between 18 and 60 years old who received the Ad26.COV2.S COVID-19 vaccine or a placebo.

The CDR3 is CATSRVVGTGNTEAFF. CDR3 DNA sequence: TGTGCCACCAGCAGAGTCGTAGGGACAGGGAACACTGAAGCTTTCTTT. The chain joins TRBV15 to TRBJ1-1; the match to TRBD1 covers 8 bases. Germline values: CDR1 LNHNV, CDR2 YYDKDF (reference sequence). The CDR3 has 16 residues. J was trimmed by 1 base and V by 1 base; bases with no gene match: 5.